Included here is one T cell receptor (beta chain) sequence, with context. Its antigen is unknown. The data were produced by immunoSEQ multiplex PCR, yet TCRdb's version contains in-frame clones alone and is incomplete. The sample gives roughly 200,000 clones, 88% of which show up once; more than 7% is in the top ten. The data belong to a study of T cell responses to AZD1222 COVID-19 vaccine. Overall study: Second-dose schedules of about 4 or about 12 weeks were combined. Findings and limits, study-wide: CD4 TCRs covered the whole spike, strongest at regions 160-218 and 743-854. Baseline seropositivity occurred in only a handful of AZD1222 recipients. Donors were mostly white British, more females; clonal diversity possibly underestimated.

Germline V gives CDR1 LNHDA, CDR2 SQIVND (reference sequence). This CDR3 has 15 residues. V lost 8 bases and J lost 4, with 20 bases in between. The chain employs TRBV19 and TRBJ1-1, with TRBD1 as a possible D gene (5 bases). This sequence was found in an adult in good health. The source was peripheral blood, collected on day 0 of AZD1222 vaccination. For the CDR3, the DNA is TGTGCCAGTGGGAACCGCCAGGGTAAGGGCACTGAAGCTTTCTTT. Translated, it gives CASGNRQGKGTEAFF.